Following are 16 T cell receptor beta chains from one sample sequenced in a study of T-cell reconstitution after alpha-beta-depleted transplantation in children. Preparing the TCRbeta library involved the use of unique molecular identifiers. Each CDR3 protein is one row after TCRdb ran MiXCR on the PCR reads. The table lists about 500,000 distinct CDR3 sequences, approximately 32% of them singletons. This material consisted of PBMCs from the stem cell graft donor, taken from the stem cell graft. The receptors originated from a human donor who donated a stem cell graft to a child with aplastic anemia.

The chain combines TRBV27 with TRBJ1-3; D unresolved. The CDR3 has 14 residues. Germline V lookup: CDR1 MNHEY, CDR2 SMNVEV (reference sequence). With 5 bases removed from V and 4 bases from J, the gap between germline ends came to 12 bases. The DNA of the CDR3 is TGTGCCAGCAGTGAAAGAAGGTCCGGAAACACCATATATTTT. It encodes CASSERRSGNTIYF.

In this sample, this clonotype turned up a few times. The rearrangement uses TRBV30 and TRBJ1-2; D is unclear. Germline values: CDR1 GTSNPN, CDR2 SVGIG (reference sequence). CDR3 length: 14 amino acids. V was clipped by 4 bases and J by 5 bases, with 17 bases between them. In nucleotides, the CDR3 is TGTGCCTGGACGTCCGGAGGCGGAGGATATGGCTACACCTTC. Encoded protein: CAWTSGGGGYGYTF.

This sequence joins TRBV7-2 and TRBJ2-1, with TRBD2 matching over 10 bases. The CDR3 has 15 residues. V lost 3 bases and J lost 3; bases outside the gene matches: 2. Germline CDR1 is SGHTA and CDR2 is FQGNSA. The CDR3 loop is CASSFSGRNYNEQFF. CDR3 coding DNA: TGTGCCAGCAGCTTTAGCGGGAGGAACTACAATGAGCAGTTCTTC.

V usage is TRBV4-2 and J usage is TRBJ1-1; D perhaps matches TRBD1 (5 bases). Trimming stripped 0 bases from V and 1 base from J, with 6 bases between. The CDR3 runs to 14 residues. Germline V lookup: CDR1 LGHNA, CDR2 YNFKEQ. CDR3 sequence: CASSQERGNTEAFF. In nucleotides, the CDR3 is TGTGCCAGCAGCCAAGAGAGGGGGAACACTGAAGCTTTCTTT.

This chain joins TRBV29-1 and TRBJ2-7, with a possible D match to TRBD1 (5 bases). Between the trimmed V and J ends, which lost 3 bases and 0 bases, there was a span of 12 bases. The germline V gene encodes CDR1 SQVTM and CDR2 ANQGSEA. The CDR3 consists of 14 residues. CDR3 bases: TGCAGCGTTGATAGGGCTGGGGCCTCCTACGAGCAGTACGTC. This gives the protein CSVDRAGASYEQYV.

The J gene is TRBJ2-1, the V gene TRBV9, with 12 nucleotides matching TRBD1. J was trimmed by 8 bases and V by 3 bases; bases with no gene match: 9. Germline loops: CDR1 SGDLS, CDR2 YYNGEE. The CDR3 has 16 residues. CDR3 amino acids: CASSEPGQGARDEQFF. DNA for the CDR3: TGTGCCAGCAGCGAACCGGGACAGGGGGCGCGGGATGAGCAGTTCTTC.

The chain joins TRBV11-2 to TRBJ2-3; 8 nucleotides agree with TRBD2. Germline V lookup: CDR1 SGHAT, CDR2 FQNNGV. The CDR3 is 16 residues long. V was pared by 0 bases and J by 2 bases, with 4 bases of the junction left unmatched. The CDR3 region is CASSLDLSGATDTQYF. DNA of the CDR3: TGTGCCAGCAGCTTAGATCTTAGCGGGGCCACAGATACGCAGTATTTT. Full variable domain (outside the CDR3, taken from reference TRBV11-2 and TRBJ2-3): EAGVAQSPRYKIIEKRQSVAFWCNPISGHATLYWYQQILGQGPKLLIQFQNNGVVDDSQLPKDRFSAERLKGVDSTLKIQPAKLEDSAVYLCASSLDLSGATDTQYFGPGTRLTVL.

There are a few counts of this clonotype. The chain is built from TRBV12-3 or TRBV12-4 and TRBJ1-6; 9 nucleotides line up with TRBD1. With 8 bases clipped from V and 7 bases from J, the junction kept 9 bases outside the gene matches. CDR3 length equals 15 residues. Here the CDR3 reads CASGPGQGTNSPLHF. DNA of the CDR3: TGTGCCAGCGGACCGGGACAGGGAACGAATTCACCCCTCCACTTT.

The chain carries TRBV20-1 and TRBJ2-1; D could derive from TRBD1 or TRBD2 (5 bases each). The V end was cut by 7 bases, the J end by 4 bases, with 20 bases between. Germline loops: CDR1 DFQATT, CDR2 SNEGSKA (reference sequence). This CDR3 spans 15 amino acids. The CDR3 DNA reads as TGCAGTGTTAAGACCCTCGGGACGGCTTACAATGAGCAGTTCTTC. Translation: CSVKTLGTAYNEQFF.

In its sample, this clonotype was seen a few times. As DNA, the CDR3 is TGCGCCAGCAGCCAAGGCCCCGGGACTAGCGCATCTAGCACAGATACGCAGTATTTT. Translation gives CASSQGPGTSASSTDTQYF. This sequence joins TRBV4-3 and TRBJ2-3; 10 nucleotides align to TRBD2. There are 19 residues in the CDR3. Germline-derived CDR1 and CDR2 are LGHNA and YSLEER. V lost 1 base, J lost 0 bases, and 10 bases stayed unmatched.

J is TRBJ2-7 and V is TRBV20-1; D is uncertain. Trimming cost V 3 bases and J 5 bases, with 8 bases left between them. CDR1 is DFQATT and CDR2 is SNEGSKA in the germline V gene (reference sequence). The CDR3 runs 11 residues. CDR3 nucleotides: TGCAGTGCTAGTAAAGACAACGAGCAGTACGTC. Translation gives CSASKDNEQYV.

CDR3 nucleotide sequence: TGTGCCAGCAGCTTTCACACACTTGTGGTAAAAACAGATACGCAGTATTTT. Encoded protein: CASSFHTLVVKTDTQYF. V is TRBV7-9 and J is TRBJ2-3; D not certain. The CDR3 totals 17 residues. The V end lost 3 bases, the J end lost 3 bases, and 19 bases lay between the germline ends. Germline V CDR1 and CDR2: SEHNR, FQNEAQ (reference sequence).

This clonotype was observed a few times. This chain uses TRBV29-1 with TRBJ2-3, with TRBD2 matching 10 bases. Trimming took 7 bases from V and 0 from J; bases not matched to a gene: 4. The CDR3 loop spans 14 amino acids. CDR1 is SQVTM, CDR2 ANQGSEA, per germline. The CDR3 sequence: CSGTSGTSTDTQYF. As DNA, the CDR3 is TGCAGCGGCACTAGCGGGACTAGCACAGATACGCAGTATTTT.

This chain connects TRBV30 to TRBJ2-3, with TRBD1 matching over 7 bases. The V gene's germline CDR1 is GTSNPN and CDR2 SVGIG (reference sequence). Unmatched junction bases numbered 2, after V lost 8 bases and J lost 0 bases. The CDR3 has 12 residues. The CDR3: CAGQVSTDTQYF. CDR3 DNA: TGTGCCGGACAGGTTAGCACAGATACGCAGTATTTT.

The table lists this clonotype with a few counts. V gene TRBV9 combines with J gene TRBJ2-1; unclear D gene. The CDR3 runs 13 residues. V lost 0 bases and J lost 4, with 5 bases in between. Germline CDR1 and CDR2: SGDLS and YYNGEE. The CDR3 DNA reads TGTGCCAGCAGCGTAGCTGGGTACAATGAGCAGTTCTTC. Translated: CASSVAGYNEQFF.

This clonotype has a handful of counts. The V and J genes are TRBV29-1 and TRBJ1-1; 10 bases align to TRBD1. The CDR3 runs 13 residues. V trimming: 7 bases; J trimming: 1 base; junction bases outside the gene matches: 3. Germline CDR1 and CDR2: SQVTM and ANQGSEA. The DNA for the CDR3 is TGCAGCGCCGGACAGGGGGGGAACACTGAAGCTTTCTTT. It encodes CSAGQGGNTEAFF.